Each of the 13 T cell receptor beta chains below was sequenced from the same sample in a study of post-analysis software for immune sequencing data. Study-wide results and limits: TRBV5-6, TRBV5-1 and TRBV20-1 were among about 5 TRBV segments more frequent in patients than controls.

Prepared libraries of TCR beta cDNA carried unique molecular identifiers. TCRdb re-called the PCR reads with MiXCR, one entry per CDR3 protein. The table lists some 500,000 distinct CDR3 sequences, approximately 45% of them singletons. Their recognized antigens are unknown. Sequencing was performed on blood. The receptors originated from a girl between 5 and 17 years old with multiple sclerosis.

This sequence joins TRBV7-9 and TRBJ2-7; 7 nucleotides match TRBD1. The V gene end was trimmed by 3 bases and the J gene end by 0 bases; junction bases not matched to a gene: 5. The CDR3 runs 15 residues. Germline V gene sequence: CDR1 SEHNR, CDR2 FQNEAQ (reference sequence). The chain's CDR3 is CASSLGTASSYEQYF. CDR3 bases: TGTGCCAGCAGCTTGGGGACAGCGAGCTCCTACGAGCAGTACTTC. The full variable domain, completed using reference TRBV7-9 and TRBJ2-7, is DTGVSQNPRHKITKRGQNVTFRCDPISEHNRLYWYRQTLGQGPEFLTYFQNEAQLEKSRLLSDRFSAERPKGSFSTLEIQRTEQGDSAMYLCASSLGTASSYEQYFGPGTRLTVT.

The V call is TRBV7-2, the J call TRBJ2-6; TRBD1 is a possible D gene (5 bases). The CDR3 has 17 amino acids. V was clipped by 2 bases and J by 0 bases, with 11 bases between them. Germline V gene sequence: CDR1 SGHTA, CDR2 FQGNSA. The DNA of the CDR3 is TGTGCCAGCAGCTTAAATGGGGCCCACTCTGGGGCCAACGTCCTGACTTTC. This translates into CASSLNGAHSGANVLTF.

The rearrangement uses TRBV7-8 and TRBJ2-7; D may correspond to TRBD1 or TRBD2 (6 bases each). V was shortened by 9 bases and J by 7 bases, with 25 bases between the two germline ends. This CDR3 is built from 15 residues. Germline V gene data show CDR1 as SGHVS and CDR2 as FQNEAQ. CDR3 region: CASRVEGGPSNEQYF. In DNA form, the CDR3 reads TGTGCCAGTAGGGTCGAGGGGGGCCCCTCCAATGAGCAGTACTTC.

This chain joins TRBV29-1 and TRBJ2-5, with D possibly matching TRBD2 (5 bases). The CDR3 spans 14 residues. V lost 8 bases and J 5 bases, leaving 21 bases between the germline ends. Germline CDR1 and CDR2: SQVTM and ANQGSEA. This CDR3 reads CSPRGRVDGETQYF. The CDR3 region has the DNA TGCAGCCCCCGGGGAAGGGTCGATGGGGAGACCCAGTACTTC.

Regarding this clonotype: A read error may account for a junction end that differs from germline. The chain has TRBV6-5 and TRBJ2-3, with TRBD2 as a possible D gene (5 bases). There are 16 residues in the CDR3. The V gene's germline CDR1 is MNHEY and CDR2 SVGAGI. CDR3 nucleotide sequence: TGTGCCAGCCGGACGTCAAGGAGGTATAGCACAGATGCGCAGTATTTT. Translating gives CASRTSRRYSTDAQYF.

The J gene is TRBJ2-1, the V gene TRBV6-5; D may be TRBD1 (6 bases). V lost 2 bases to trimming and J lost 0 bases, with 8 bases between them. The CDR3 runs 15 residues. Germline CDR1 and CDR2: MNHEY and SVGAGI. In nucleotides, the CDR3 is TGTGCCAGCAGTTACGAGGGGGACTCCTACAATGAGCAGTTCTTC. This gives the protein CASSYEGDSYNEQFF.

This clonotype was seen only a few times. The chain combines TRBV20-1 with TRBJ2-1; 13 nucleotides line up with TRBD2. V was pared by 3 bases and J by 5 bases, with 4 bases of the junction left unmatched. The germline CDR1 and CDR2 sequences are DFQATT and SNEGSKA (reference sequence). The CDR3 extends over 15 amino acids. The CDR3: CSASRLAGGDNEQFF. As DNA, the CDR3 is TGCAGTGCTAGTCGACTAGCGGGAGGCGACAATGAGCAGTTCTTC.

This chain connects TRBV7-8 to TRBJ2-5; 11 positions agree with TRBD2. Germline V gives CDR1 SGHVS, CDR2 FQNEAQ. J was trimmed by 5 bases and V by 5 bases; bases with no gene match: 7. The CDR3 totals 15 residues. The CDR3 sequence: CASSRLAGLRETQYF. The CDR3, as DNA: TGTGCCAGCAGCCGACTAGCGGGACTGAGGGAGACCCAGTACTTC.

The chain combines TRBV4-1 with TRBJ2-5; D is uncertain. CDR1 and CDR2 from the germline V gene are MGHRA and YSYEKL. V dropped 3 bases and J dropped 2 bases, with 10 bases sitting between them. The CDR3 consists of 14 residues. CDR3 bases: TGCGCCAGCAGCCAGGGAAACCATCAAGAGACCCAGTACTTC. Amino acids: CASSQGNHQETQYF.

The chain employs TRBV20-1 and TRBJ1-5; 8 bases fit TRBD1. This CDR3 comprises 13 residues. With V trimmed by 4 bases and J by 7 bases, 6 bases remained unmatched. Germline values: CDR1 DFQATT, CDR2 SNEGSKA (reference sequence). The CDR3 spells CSATTGGEQPQHF. CDR3 in DNA: TGCAGTGCTACAACAGGGGGTGAACAGCCCCAGCATTTT.

V and J are TRBV7-9 and TRBJ1-6; 9 bases agree with TRBD1. Trimming removed 4 bases from V and 10 bases from J; junction bases left unmatched: 5. Germline-derived CDR1 and CDR2 are SEHNR and FQNEAQ (reference sequence). There are 14 residues in the CDR3. In DNA, the CDR3 is TGTGCCAGCAGCTCAGGACAGGGGCAATCACCCCTCCACTTT. Its protein product is CASSSGQGQSPLHF.

The chain combines TRBV25-1 with TRBJ2-7; weak D call: TRBD2 (5 bases). Per the germline V gene, CDR1 is MGHDK and CDR2 is SYGVNS. The CDR3 contains 14 residues. V was trimmed by 7 bases and J by 4 bases, leaving 17 bases between them. CDR3 nucleotides: TGTGCCAGCACCCCTCCCGGGAATCGGTACGAGCAGTACTTC. Amino acids: CASTPPGNRYEQYF.

The gene calls are TRBV24-1 and TRBJ2-1; 8 bases align to TRBD2. The CDR3 is made up of 18 amino acids. Trimming cost V 2 bases and J 0 bases; bases outside gene matches: 8. Germline values: CDR1 KGHDR, CDR2 SFDVKD. The CDR3 region is CATSDSRLATSSYNEQFF. CDR3 nucleotides: TGTGCCACCAGTGATTCCCGACTAGCGACCAGCTCCTACAATGAGCAGTTCTTC.